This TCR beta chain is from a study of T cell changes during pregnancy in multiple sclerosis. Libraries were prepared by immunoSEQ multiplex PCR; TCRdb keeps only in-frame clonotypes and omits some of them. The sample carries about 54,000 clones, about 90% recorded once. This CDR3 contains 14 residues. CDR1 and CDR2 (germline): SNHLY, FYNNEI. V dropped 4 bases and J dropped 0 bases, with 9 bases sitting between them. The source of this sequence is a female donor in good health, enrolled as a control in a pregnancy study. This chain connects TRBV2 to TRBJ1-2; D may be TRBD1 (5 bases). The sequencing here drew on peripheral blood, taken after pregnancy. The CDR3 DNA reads TGTGCCAGCAGTGTTGTACAGGCTAACTATGGCTACACCTTC. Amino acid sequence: CASSVVQANYGYTF.